The 23 T cell receptor beta chains listed next were all sequenced from one sample in a study of regulatory T cells in long-lasting Graves disease. CDR3-region Arm-PCR and iRepertoire HTBI primers produced the TCR beta libraries. TCRdb re-analysed the multiplex PCR reads in MiXCR, keeping a single row per CDR3 protein. The sample includes a few hundred thousand distinct CDR3 sequences, about 20% of them seen just once. The time point denotes: persistent/refractory GD, antithyroid drugs over 5 years with positive TRAb. From PBMCs, RNA was extracted and then used to make the TCR library. The input for sequencing was peripheral blood mononuclear cells (PBMCs), taken when the disease was refractory, from a patient treated with antithyroid drugs. Source of these receptors: a female donor with Graves disease.

This clonotype was detected ten times or more. This chain joins TRBV20-1 and TRBJ2-7; 7 bases line up with TRBD1. The trim removed 6 bases at V and 2 bases at J, leaving 7 bases unmatched. Germline CDR1 DFQATT, CDR2 SNEGSKA (reference sequence). The CDR3 is made up of 13 amino acids. CDR3 coding DNA: TGCAGTGCCAGGGGACAGACGGCCTACGAGCAGTACTTC. It translates to CSARGQTAYEQYF.

In this sample, this clonotype turned up many times. This sequence joins TRBV12-3 or TRBV12-4 and TRBJ2-7; no definite D call. Trimming removed 1 base from V and 0 bases from J, with 7 bases in between. This CDR3 is 14 amino acids long. CDR3 DNA: TGTGCCAGCAGTTTAGAGCGTAGCTCCTACGAGCAGTACTTC. It codes for CASSLERSSYEQYF.

The rearrangement uses TRBV5-1 and TRBJ2-7; D is unclear. CDR1 SGHRS and CDR2 YFSETQ come from the germline V gene. CDR3 length equals 16 residues. Trimming took off 0 bases at V and 2 bases at J, with 15 bases between the two ends. CDR3 sequence: CASSLDISYQTYEQYF. The CDR3 bases are TGCGCCAGCAGCTTGGACATATCCTATCAAACCTACGAGCAGTACTTC.

This clonotype was detected a few times. The genes are TRBV20-1 and TRBJ1-2; D remains unclear. In germline, CDR1 is DFQATT, CDR2 SNEGSKA (reference sequence). V was pared by 3 bases and J by 7 bases, with 15 bases between. The length of the CDR3 is 13 residues. As DNA, the CDR3 is TGCAGTGCTAGGGGCGCCGCCCCGGGTGGCTACACCTTC. This gives the protein CSARGAAPGGYTF.

In the case of this clonotype: This could be a read error, since a much larger clone is one nucleotide away. The V call is TRBV7-2, the J call TRBJ2-5; 10 bases line up with TRBD1. Germline V gene data show CDR1 as SGHTA and CDR2 as FQGNSA. This CDR3 comprises 16 residues. Losses at the gene ends were 7 bases for V and 4 bases for J; bases not matched to a gene: 12. This chain's CDR3 is CASTAFRTGGAETQYF. Here the CDR3 DNA reads TGTGCCAGCACCGCATTTAGGACAGGGGGTGCAGAGACCCAGTACTTC. The whole variable domain, remainder taken from reference TRBV7-2 and TRBJ2-5, is GAGVSQSPSNKVTEKGKDVELRCDPISGHTALYWYRQSLGQGLEFLIYFQGNSAPDKSGLPSDRFSAERTGGSVSTLTIQRTQQEDSAVYLCASTAFRTGGAETQYFGPGTRLLVL.

This clonotype turned up a few times. The rearrangement links TRBV9 to TRBJ2-2; tentatively, D is TRBD2 (6 bases). CDR3 length equals 14 residues. Per germline, CDR1 SGDLS and CDR2 YYNGEE. Trimming removed 0 bases from V and 7 bases from J, with 10 bases in between. CDR3 amino acids: CASSVAREHGELFF. The CDR3 DNA is TGTGCCAGCAGCGTAGCCCGGGAGCACGGGGAGCTGTTTTTT. Together with reference TRBV9 and TRBJ2-2, the CDR3 gives the full variable domain: DSGVTQTPKHLITATGQRVTLRCSPRSGDLSVYWYQQSLDQGLQFLIQYYNGEERAKGNILERFSAQQFPDLHSELNLSSLELGDSALYFCASSVAREHGELFFGEGSRLTVL.

This clonotype has at least ten counts. The gene calls are TRBV12-3 or TRBV12-4 and TRBJ2-5, with 8 bases that match TRBD2. Germline trimming cut 2 bases from V and 4 bases from J; bases unmatched to any gene: 3. The CDR3 has 14 residues. CDR3 nucleotide sequence: TGTGCCAGCAGTTTAAACCTAGCGGGAGAGACCCAGTACTTC. Its translation is CASSLNLAGETQYF.

The rearrangement uses TRBV6-2 or TRBV6-3 and TRBJ1-5; TRBD1 might be the D (5 bases). The CDR3 spans 13 residues. V shed 6 bases and J shed 4 bases, with 10 bases lying between them. CDR1 MNHEY and CDR2 SVGEGT come from the germline V gene. The CDR3 loop reads CASSRDPNQPQHF. CDR3 coding DNA: TGTGCCAGCAGCCGGGACCCAAATCAGCCCCAGCATTTT.

Notes on this clonotype: This may be a read error: a much more frequent sequence differs by one nucleotide. The rearrangement links TRBV28 to TRBJ1-1, with D possibly being TRBD1 (5 bases). Germline lookup yields CDR1 MDHEN and CDR2 SYDVKM. This CDR3 has 12 residues. The CDR3 bases are TGTGTCAGCAGCATTGGGGCAGGCGAAGCTTTCTTT. Protein sequence: CVSSIGAGEAFF.

The CDR3 sequence is CASSQQGLGPQETQYF. CDR3 coding DNA: TGTGCCAGCAGTCAACAGGGTTTAGGGCCCCAAGAGACCCAGTACTTC. The V and J genes are TRBV6-1 and TRBJ2-5; possibly TRBD1 for D (6 bases). Germline CDR1 and CDR2: MNHNS and SASEGT. The CDR3 loop spans 16 amino acids. Trimming took 5 bases from V and 1 from J, leaving 17 bases between them.

This clonotype showed up many times. This chain uses TRBV11-2 with TRBJ2-7; no firm D call. Per the germline V gene, CDR1 is SGHAT and CDR2 is FQNNGV. Trimming pared 2 bases from V and 0 bases from J, leaving 11 bases between. The CDR3 is made up of 15 amino acids. The CDR3 is CASSLSPETSYEQYF. As DNA, the CDR3 is TGTGCCAGCAGCTTAAGTCCCGAGACCTCCTACGAGCAGTACTTC. Complete variable domain (other parts from reference TRBV11-2 and TRBJ2-7): EAGVAQSPRYKIIEKRQSVAFWCNPISGHATLYWYQQILGQGPKLLIQFQNNGVVDDSQLPKDRFSAERLKGVDSTLKIQPAKLEDSAVYLCASSLSPETSYEQYFGPGTRLTVT.

The rearrangement joins TRBV30 to TRBJ1-5; D possibly corresponds to TRBD1 (6 bases). This CDR3 has 15 amino acids. V dropped 1 base and J dropped 3 bases, with 13 bases sitting between them. The germline gives CDR1 GTSNPN, CDR2 SVGIG (reference sequence). This chain's CDR3 is CAWSDPRQANQPQHF. The CDR3 DNA follows: TGTGCCTGGAGTGACCCCAGACAGGCCAATCAGCCCCAGCATTTT. Using reference TRBV30 and TRBJ1-5 for the parts outside the CDR3, the full variable domain is SQTIHQWPATLVQPVGSPLSLECTVEGTSNPNLYWYRQAAGRGLQLLFYSVGIGQISSEVPQNLSASRPQDRQFILSSKKLLLSDSGFYLCAWSDPRQANQPQHFGDGTRLSIL.

This clonotype was seen only a few times. This chain uses TRBV28 with TRBJ2-7, with no clear D. There are 11 residues in the CDR3. Germline assignment: CDR1 MDHEN and CDR2 SYDVKM. Trimming left V 3 bases short and J 5 bases short, with 5 bases between. The CDR3 protein is CASSLPHEQYF. CDR3 in DNA: TGTGCCAGCAGTTTGCCACACGAGCAGTACTTC.

This rearrangement joins TRBV4-3 to TRBJ1-2, with TRBD1 matching 10 bases. Germline V CDR1 and CDR2: LGHNA, YSLEER. The CDR3 consists of 17 residues. Unmatched junction bases numbered 8, after V lost 4 bases and J lost 0 bases. CDR3 sequence: CASSPSGTGAPNYGYTF. In DNA, the CDR3 is TGCGCCAGCAGCCCCTCCGGGACAGGGGCTCCTAACTATGGCTACACCTTC.

This clonotype has only a few counts. The chain uses TRBV19 and TRBJ1-2, with D possibly being TRBD1 (5 bases). Trimming took 6 bases from V and 7 from J, leaving 18 bases between them. This CDR3 has 14 residues. Germline CDR1 reads LNHDA; CDR2 reads SQIVND (reference sequence). The CDR3 here is CASSLEGRTRGYTF. DNA of the CDR3: TGTGCCAGTAGCCTCGAGGGGAGGACGCGTGGCTACACCTTC.

The chain carries TRBV19 and TRBJ1-2; D not certain. CDR1 is LNHDA, CDR2 SQIVND, per germline (reference sequence). Trimming removed 0 bases from V and 0 bases from J, with 17 bases in between. This CDR3 region has 18 residues. The CDR3 DNA is TGTGCCAGTAGTATAGATGGTAGTTTCGGAAATGCTAACTATGGCTACACCTTC. This gives the protein CASSIDGSFGNANYGYTF.

This clonotype showed up just a few times. V and J are TRBV11-1 and TRBJ2-3; 9 bases line up with TRBD2. Germline loops: CDR1 SGHAT, CDR2 FQDESV (reference sequence). Trimming took 2 bases from V and 3 from J; bases not matched to a gene: 3. The CDR3 sequence is 15 residues long. CDR3 protein: CASSLIAGVTDTQYF. CDR3 sequence (DNA): TGTGCCAGCAGCTTAATAGCGGGAGTTACAGATACGCAGTATTTT.

A note on this clonotype: A much larger clone lies one base from this, so it may be a read error. V and J are TRBV28 and TRBJ2-7; D ambiguous. This CDR3 region has 12 residues. Germline CDR1 is MDHEN and CDR2 is SYDVKM. The ends were cut back, 4 bases at V and 7 bases at J, with 11 bases in the middle. The CDR3 reads CASSSPSMEQYF. CDR3 nucleotide sequence: TGTGCCAGCAGTTCACCGTCTATGGAGCAGTACTTC.

The chain carries TRBV18 and TRBJ1-4; D is unresolved. Germline V CDR1 and CDR2: KGHSH, LQKENI. V lost 4 bases and J lost 0, with 15 bases in between. The CDR3 sequence is 17 residues long. CDR3 in DNA: TGTGCCAGCTCACAACGGAACTTTACTGCAACTAATGAAAAACTGTTTTTT. Translation gives CASSQRNFTATNEKLFF.

Concerning this clonotype itself: It may be a read error: a sequence one base away is much more abundant. The V and J genes are TRBV7-2 and TRBJ1-1; weak D call: TRBD1 (5 bases). V was pared by 5 bases and J by 1 base, with 11 bases between. Per germline, CDR1 SGHTA and CDR2 FQGNSA. The CDR3 is 14 residues long. Here the CDR3 reads CASSHGGGNTEAFF. CDR3 coding DNA: TGTGCCAGCAGCCATGGGGGAGGGAACACTGAAGCTTTCTTT.

This clonotype was picked up a small number of times. The rearrangement links TRBV5-1 to TRBJ2-6, with unresolved D. V lost 2 bases to trimming and J lost 4 bases, with 4 bases between them. The CDR3 runs 13 residues. Germline V lookup: CDR1 SGHRS, CDR2 YFSETQ. In nucleotides, the CDR3 is TGCGCCAGCAGCTTCTGGGGGGCCAACGTCCTGACTTTC. Translated, it gives CASSFWGANVLTF.

This sequence joins TRBV4-1 and TRBJ2-4, with TRBD2 matching 11 bases. There are 22 residues in the CDR3. With V trimmed by 2 bases and J by 0 bases, 18 bases remained unmatched. CDR1 and CDR2 from the germline V gene are MGHRA and YSYEKL. CDR3 nucleotide sequence: TGCGCCAGCAGCCAATTCCCGGGACTAGCGGTTACCGGATCCTTAGCCAAAAACATTCAGTACTTC. Protein product: CASSQFPGLAVTGSLAKNIQYF.

The chain joins TRBV14 to TRBJ2-7, with TRBD2 identical over 9 bases. V shed 8 bases, J shed 5 bases, and the junction held 13 bases outside the gene matches. Germline CDR1 reads SGHDN; CDR2 reads FVKESK. This CDR3 contains 15 residues. The CDR3 sequence is CASSAISGSINEQYF. In nucleotides, the CDR3 is TGTGCCAGCTCAGCGATTAGCGGGAGTATCAACGAGCAGTACTTC.